Listed below are T cell receptor beta chains from one sample, sequenced in a study of T cells in Graves' hyperthyroidism and ophthalmopathy. TCRdb passed the multiplex PCR reads through MiXCR, listing each CDR3 protein once. This table has hundreds of thousands of distinct CDR3 sequences, 14% to 15% appearing once. The sample consisted of blood. All receptors derive from a man between 18 and 29 years old with Graves' ophthalmopathy. The CDR3 runs from the conserved cysteine through the conserved F or W. A D gene is named only where the DNA matches it firmly. Only part of the rows carry a size: once, few, many, or a class if the clone is expanded.

clone_size d_call j_call v_call cdr3_aa cdr3_nt
many - TRBJ2-3 TRBV7-2 CASSLAGGATDTQYF TGTGCCAGCAGCTTAGCGGGGGGCGCCACAGATACGCAGTATTTT
many - TRBJ1-5 TRBV30 CAWSQGPVSQPQHF TGTGCCTGGAGTCAGGGGCCGGTATCTCAGCCCCAGCATTTT
many - TRBJ2-7 TRBV5-1 CASSLDGGAVNYEQYF TGCGCCAGCAGCTTGGACGGGGGCGCAGTAAACTACGAGCAGTACTTC
few - TRBJ2-3 TRBV10-3 CAVTSKPSSSDTQYF TGTGCCGTCACGTCTAAGCCCTCCTCTTCAGATACGCAGTATTTT
- TRBD1 TRBJ2-1 TRBV25-1 CASSESGTGKTEQFF TGTGCCAGCAGTGAATCGGGGACAGGGAAGACTGAGCAGTTCTTC
few TRBD1 TRBJ2-7 TRBV10-3 CAISESGTAISYEQYF TGTGCCATCAGTGAGTCCGGGACAGCCATCTCCTACGAGCAGTACTTC
many TRBD2 TRBJ2-3 TRBV2 CASSSGLDRSFDTQYF TGTGCCAGCAGTTCAGGACTAGACCGGTCATTCGATACGCAGTATTTT
many TRBD1 TRBJ2-7 TRBV2 CATQKTGVYEQYF TGTGCCACCCAGAAGACAGGGGTCTACGAGCAGTACTTC
- TRBD2 TRBJ2-2 TRBV18 CASSPRGRGPTGELFF TGTGCCAGCTCACCACGCGGGAGGGGGCCTACCGGGGAGCTGTTTTTT
many TRBD1 TRBJ1-2 TRBV6-1 CASKTQGARGYTF TGTGCCAGCAAGACCCAGGGGGCGCGTGGCTACACCTTC